Below, 32 T cell receptor beta chains from the same sample are listed, as sequenced in a study of blood T cell repertoires in COVID-19. Generated by immunoSEQ multiplex PCR, the TCRdb table keeps only in-frame clones and is missing some. Of about 250,000 clones listed, roughly 82% are singletons. Specimen: peripheral blood. These receptors originate from a woman aged 70-85 years with acute or convalescent COVID-19.

This clone was seen just once. The J gene is TRBJ2-7, the V gene TRBV27; D is perhaps TRBD1 (6 bases). V dropped 5 bases and J dropped 2 bases, with 13 bases sitting between them. Germline V lookup: CDR1 MNHEY, CDR2 SMNVEV (reference sequence). This CDR3 comprises 14 residues. The CDR3 DNA follows: TGTGCCAGCAGTCCCCTACAGGGTACCTACGAGCAGTACTTC. Encoded protein: CASSPLQGTYEQYF.

J is TRBJ1-5 and V is TRBV18; 12 bases fit TRBD1. V was clipped by 0 bases and J by 8 bases; unmatched bases: 2. Germline V CDR1 and CDR2: KGHSH, LQKENI. The CDR3 spans 15 residues. The CDR3 here is CASSPPGTGGKPQHF. The CDR3 nucleotides are TGTGCCAGCTCACCACCGGGGACAGGGGGCAAGCCCCAGCATTTT.

The chain carries TRBV30 and TRBJ1-3; D call uncertain. V lost 0 bases to trimming and J lost 4 bases, with 7 bases between them. The CDR3 is 13 residues long. Germline CDR1 GTSNPN, CDR2 SVGIG (reference sequence). In DNA form, the CDR3 reads TGTGCCTGGAGTGTTTCGGTCGGAAACACCATATATTTT. Encoded protein: CAWSVSVGNTIYF. The complete variable domain, with remaining parts taken from reference TRBV30 and TRBJ1-3, reads SQTIHQWPATLVQPVGSPLSLECTVEGTSNPNLYWYRQAAGRGLQLLFYSVGIGQISSEVPQNLSASRPQDRQFILSSKKLLLSDSGFYLCAWSVSVGNTIYFGEGSWLTVV.

The chain uses TRBV4-2 and TRBJ1-6; D gene unclear. This CDR3 is 17 amino acids long. Germline V gene data show CDR1 as LGHNA and CDR2 as YNFKEQ. V lost 4 bases, J lost 0 bases, and 13 bases lay in between. The CDR3 DNA reads TGTGCCAGCAGCCTTGGTCCTCTCAGCTCCTATAATTCACCCCTCCACTTT. Translated: CASSLGPLSSYNSPLHF.

V usage is TRBV30 and J usage is TRBJ2-2; 12 nucleotides line up with TRBD2. The trim removed 2 bases at V and 4 bases at J, leaving 8 bases unmatched. Per germline, CDR1 GTSNPN and CDR2 SVGIG (reference sequence). CDR3 length equals 17 residues. The CDR3 sequence: CAWSPSSGGASTGELFF. In DNA form, the CDR3 reads TGTGCCTGGAGTCCTTCTAGCGGGGGGGCCAGCACCGGGGAGCTGTTTTTT.

Points on this clone: A junction end diverges from the germline sequence, so it may reflect a read error. The chain employs TRBV7-7 and TRBJ2-1, with 9 bases that match TRBD1. Germline loops: CDR1 SSHAT, CDR2 FNYEAQ (reference sequence). This CDR3 comprises 15 residues. The CDR3, as DNA: TGTGCTAGCAGCCTGGGACAGGGCTTCTACAATGAGCAGTTCTTC. Protein product: CASSLGQGFYNEQFF.

V usage is TRBV18 and J usage is TRBJ1-5, with 10 bases lining up with TRBD1. V shed 3 bases and J 2 bases; nucleotides not matched to a gene: 4. Germline V gives CDR1 KGHSH, CDR2 LQKENI. This CDR3 has 16 residues. The CDR3 sequence: CASSPTGGAGNQPQHF. The CDR3 coding sequence is TGTGCCAGCTCACCGACAGGGGGCGCCGGCAATCAGCCCCAGCATTTT.

The J gene is TRBJ1-4, the V gene TRBV30; TRBD1 aligns across 11 bases. Germline V gene data show CDR1 as GTSNPN and CDR2 as SVGIG (reference sequence). The CDR3 spans 14 residues. Losses at the gene ends were 3 bases for V and 8 bases for J; bases not matched to a gene: 5. The CDR3 DNA reads TGTGCCTGGAGATGGGACAGGGGGAGCGAAAAACTGTTTTTT. It translates to CAWRWDRGSEKLFF.

The gene calls are TRBV24-1 and TRBJ2-5, with 9 bases lining up with TRBD2. CDR3 size: 15 residues. V shed 5 bases, J shed 3 bases, and the junction held 6 bases outside the gene matches. The germline gives CDR1 KGHDR, CDR2 SFDVKD. CDR3 sequence reads: CATSAGGGAEETQYF. The CDR3 DNA reads TGTGCCACCAGTGCTGGCGGGGGGGCCGAAGAGACCCAGTACTTC.

This clone was recorded only once. The rearrangement links TRBV27 to TRBJ2-1; 10 bases are shared with TRBD1. V gave up 2 bases and J gave up 15 bases; unmatched junction bases: 10. Germline V gene sequence: CDR1 MNHEY, CDR2 SMNVEV (reference sequence). This CDR3 spans 14 amino acids. The CDR3 bases are TGTGCCAGCAGTTTAGCCGGGACAGGGGAAAGTCCGTTCTTC. Protein sequence: CASSLAGTGESPFF.

The rearrangement joins TRBV18 to TRBJ2-2, with D perhaps matching TRBD1 (5 bases). The CDR3 length is 15 residues. V was shortened by 3 bases and J by 1 base, with 9 bases between the two germline ends. Germline values: CDR1 KGHSH, CDR2 LQKENI. The CDR3 sequence is CASSPTTGNTGELFF. DNA for the CDR3: TGTGCCAGCTCACCTACTACAGGGAACACCGGGGAGCTGTTTTTT.

V and J are TRBV19 and TRBJ2-1; the match to TRBD2 covers 7 bases. The V gene end was trimmed by 1 base and the J gene end by 4 bases; junction bases not matched to a gene: 7. The CDR3 consists of 16 residues. The germline gives CDR1 LNHDA, CDR2 SQIVND (reference sequence). The CDR3 here is CASSIAPRGLYNEQFF. In nucleotides, the CDR3 is TGTGCCAGTAGTATAGCTCCGCGGGGGTTATACAATGAGCAGTTCTTC.

The chain is built from TRBV9 and TRBJ2-3; D gene uncertain. The CDR3 is 12 amino acids. Germline CDR1 reads SGDLS; CDR2 reads YYNGEE. The V end was cut by 3 bases, the J end by 5 bases, with 7 bases between. CDR3 bases: TGTGCCAGCAGCGGGTCTAGAGATACGCAGTATTTT. Translation: CASSGSRDTQYF.

This chain uses TRBV2 with TRBJ2-1; 9 bases fit TRBD2. Germline V gene data show CDR1 as SNHLY and CDR2 as FYNNEI. The V segment lost 5 bases and the J segment 8 bases; nucleotides outside the gene matches: 7. The CDR3 sequence is 14 residues long. CDR3 DNA: TGTGCCAGCAGTCGAAGCGGGGGGTCTGATGAGCAGTTCTTC. It is translated as CASSRSGGSDEQFF.

The chain employs TRBV9 and TRBJ1-2; D perhaps matches TRBD1 (6 bases). V shed 3 bases and J shed 7 bases, with 7 bases lying between them. Looked up from germline, CDR1 is SGDLS and CDR2 is YYNGEE. The CDR3 runs 11 residues. The CDR3 DNA sequence: TGTGCCAGCAGCGCACAGGGTGGCTACACCTTC. This sequence encodes CASSAQGGYTF.

A single count supports this clone. The genes are TRBV30 and TRBJ2-1, with D tentatively TRBD2 (6 bases). CDR1 is GTSNPN, CDR2 SVGIG, per germline (reference sequence). V was shortened by 3 bases and J by 8 bases, with 20 bases between the two germline ends. There are 15 residues in the CDR3. As DNA, the CDR3 is TGTGCCTGGAGGTCGGGACTGGGACCGGGGGATGAGCAGTTCTTC. Translating gives CAWRSGLGPGDEQFF.

This clone has only a few counts. The chain employs TRBV7-9 and TRBJ2-3; a possible D gene is TRBD2 (5 bases). The CDR3 contains 14 residues. Germline CDR1 reads SEHNR; CDR2 reads FQNEAQ (reference sequence). CDR3 residues: CAADRGSSTDTQYF. The CDR3 nucleotides read TGTGCAGCGGATAGAGGCTCCAGCACAGATACGCAGTATTTT. The variable domain in full, with the rest retrieved from reference TRBV7-9 and TRBJ2-3, is DTGVSQNPRHKITKRGQNVTFRCDPISEHNRLYWYRQTLGQGPEFLTYFQNEAQLEKSRLLSDRFSAERPKGSFSTLEIQRTEQGDSAMYLCAADRGSSTDTQYFGPGTRLTVL.

The rearrangement joins TRBV19 to TRBJ2-1, with D possibly TRBD2 on 6 matching bases. The CDR3 extends over 18 amino acids. The ends were cut back, 6 bases at V and 3 bases at J, with 24 bases in the middle. Germline V gene data show CDR1 as LNHDA and CDR2 as SQIVND (reference sequence). The CDR3 reads CASRGFKARLEGYNEQFF. The CDR3 DNA reads TGTGCCAGTAGAGGTTTTAAGGCTCGGCTGGAGGGCTACAATGAGCAGTTCTTC. Full variable domain (remainder filled in from reference TRBV19 and TRBJ2-1): DGGITQSPKYLFRKEGQNVTLSCEQNLNHDAMYWYRQDPGQGLRLIYYSQIVNDFQKGDIAEGYSVSREKKESFPLTVTSAQKNPTAFYLCASRGFKARLEGYNEQFFGPGTRLTVL.

This clone appeared a few times. The chain's CDR3 is CASSELGSGGAVDTQYF. CDR3 coding DNA: TGTGCCAGCAGTGAATTAGGCAGCGGGGGGGCCGTAGATACGCAGTATTTT. V usage is TRBV2 and J usage is TRBJ2-3; 10 bases map to TRBD2. Germline-derived CDR1 and CDR2 are SNHLY and FYNNEI. The CDR3 runs to 17 residues. V was clipped by 2 bases and J by 5 bases; unmatched bases: 10. The full variable domain, with the rest looked up from reference TRBV2 and TRBJ2-3, is EPEVTQTPSHQVTQMGQEVILRCVPISNHLYFYWYRQILGQKVEFLVSFYNNEISEKSEIFDDQFSVERPDGSNFTLKIRSTKLEDSAMYFCASSELGSGGAVDTQYFGPGTRLTVL.

The J gene is TRBJ2-4, the V gene TRBV14; D perhaps matches TRBD1 (5 bases). Germline values: CDR1 SGHDN, CDR2 FVKESK. CDR3 size: 18 residues. The V end lost 2 bases, the J end lost 7 bases, and 24 bases lay between the germline ends. CDR3 amino acids: CASSQYGQGFSPLNIQYF. CDR3 sequence (DNA): TGTGCCAGCAGCCAATATGGTCAGGGTTTCTCCCCCTTGAACATTCAGTACTTC. Based on the CDR3 plus reference TRBV14 and TRBJ2-4, the full variable domain is EAGVTQFPSHSVIEKGQTVTLRCDPISGHDNLYWYRRVMGKEIKFLLHFVKESKQDESGMPNNRFLAERTGGTYSTLKVQPAELEDSGVYFCASSQYGQGFSPLNIQYFGAGTRLSVL.

The table lists this clone with a count of one. This rearrangement joins TRBV6-5 to TRBJ1-1; D might be TRBD1 (6 bases). Germline CDR1 MNHEY, CDR2 SVGAGI. The CDR3 is 15 amino acids. The ends were cut back, 2 bases at V and 2 bases at J, with 12 bases in the middle. CDR3 bases: TGTGCCAGCAGTTACCGGGAGGGGGTTAACACTGAAGCTTTCTTT. Its protein is CASSYREGVNTEAFF.

This clone was seen once. This chain connects TRBV7-9 to TRBJ1-1, with TRBD1 as a possible D gene (6 bases). The CDR3 has 14 residues. Trimming removed 5 bases at V and 7 bases at J, with 17 bases between. CDR1 is SEHNR, CDR2 FQNEAQ, per germline (reference sequence). CDR3 in amino acids: CASSPRRGAVEAFF. Written as DNA, the CDR3 is TGTGCCAGCAGCCCGCGGCGGGGGGCTGTTGAAGCTTTCTTT.

The chain's CDR3 is CATGPDSNQPQHF. CDR3 bases: TGTGCCACAGGCCCCGATAGCAATCAGCCCCAGCATTTT. This chain uses TRBV10-3 with TRBJ1-5; D is uncertain. V was cut by 10 bases and J by 0 bases, with 10 bases left in between. The CDR3 has 13 residues. Germline V CDR1 and CDR2: ENHRY, SYGVKD.

J is TRBJ2-7 and V is TRBV24-1, with 9 bases that match TRBD1. Germline V gives CDR1 KGHDR, CDR2 SFDVKD. This CDR3 has 14 amino acids. V shed 4 bases and J 6 bases; nucleotides not matched to a gene: 6. The CDR3 is CATSDTGTGSEQYF. CDR3 DNA: TGTGCCACCAGTGACACCGGGACAGGGAGCGAGCAGTACTTC.

V gene TRBV7-6 combines with J gene TRBJ2-6, with D uncertain. In germline, CDR1 is SGHVS, CDR2 FNYEAQ. This CDR3 has 16 residues. V shed 5 bases and J shed 1 base, with 12 bases lying between them. In DNA form, the CDR3 reads TGTGCCAGCAGCCTACCCCCCCCTTCTGGGGCCAACGTCCTGACTTTC. It encodes CASSLPPPSGANVLTF. The entire variable domain, with the rest obtained from reference TRBV7-6 and TRBJ2-6, is as follows: GAGVSQSPRYKVTKRGQDVALRCDPISGHVSLYWYRQALGQGPEFLTYFNYEAQQDKSGLPNDRFSAERPEGSISTLTIQRTEQRDSAMYRCASSLPPPSGANVLTFGAGSRLTVL.

This clone was seen just once. V gene TRBV5-6 combines with J gene TRBJ1-1, with TRBD1 identical over 7 bases. Germline V gives CDR1 SGHDT, CDR2 YYEEEE. The V gene end was trimmed by 1 base and the J gene end by 1 base; junction bases not matched to a gene: 7. There are 16 residues in the CDR3. The CDR3 reads CASSLNRGMENTEAFF. The CDR3 DNA reads TGTGCCAGCAGCTTGAACAGGGGCATGGAGAACACTGAAGCTTTCTTT.

Notes on this clone: A junction boundary mismatches the germline segment, possibly from a read error. CDR3 nucleotides: TGTGCTAGCAGCTCCGGGAGGGGGCTTGGGAATGAGCAGTTCTTC. It codes for CASSSGRGLGNEQFF. This chain joins TRBV7-7 and TRBJ2-1, with TRBD2 as a possible D gene (8 bases). The germline CDR1 and CDR2 sequences are SSHAT and FNYEAQ (reference sequence). The CDR3 is 15 residues long.

The J gene is TRBJ2-2, the V gene TRBV5-1; 8 nucleotides line up with TRBD1. In germline, CDR1 is SGHRS, CDR2 YFSETQ. Unmatched junction bases numbered 7, after V lost 5 bases and J lost 4 bases. CDR3 length: 15 amino acids. The CDR3 spells CASSLQGVGTGELFF. Here the CDR3 DNA reads TGCGCCAGCAGTCTACAGGGGGTAGGCACCGGGGAGCTGTTTTTT. Supplemented by reference TRBV5-1 and TRBJ2-2, the full variable domain reads KAGVTQTPRYLIKTRGQQVTLSCSPISGHRSVSWYQQTPGQGLQFLFEYFSETQRNKGNFPGRFSGRQFSNSRSEMNVSTLELGDSALYLCASSLQGVGTGELFFGEGSRLTVL.

This chain uses TRBV7-9 with TRBJ2-2; TRBD1 aligns across 7 bases. The CDR3 totals 13 residues. The V segment lost 6 bases and the J segment 6 bases; nucleotides outside the gene matches: 4. Germline values: CDR1 SEHNR, CDR2 FQNEAQ (reference sequence). The CDR3 loop reads CASRLQGPGELFF. CDR3 nucleotides: TGTGCCAGCAGATTACAGGGGCCCGGGGAGCTGTTTTTT. Full variable domain (remainder filled in from reference TRBV7-9 and TRBJ2-2): DTGVSQNPRHKITKRGQNVTFRCDPISEHNRLYWYRQTLGQGPEFLTYFQNEAQLEKSRLLSDRFSAERPKGSFSTLEIQRTEQGDSAMYLCASRLQGPGELFFGEGSRLTVL.

The V and J genes are TRBV2 and TRBJ1-5; D uncertain. This CDR3 region has 14 residues. Germline V gives CDR1 SNHLY, CDR2 FYNNEI. The germline V and J ends were trimmed by 7 bases and 6 bases, with 16 bases remaining between them. The CDR3 reads CASTPMGRGQPQHF. The CDR3 DNA sequence: TGTGCCAGCACCCCCATGGGGAGAGGTCAGCCCCAGCATTTT.

This chain joins TRBV7-9 and TRBJ2-5, with D tentatively TRBD2 (7 bases). The germline V gene has CDR1 SEHNR and CDR2 FQNEAQ (reference sequence). The V end was cut by 5 bases, the J end by 5 bases, with 18 bases between. This CDR3 contains 15 residues. The CDR3 here is CASSPGAGATETQYF. CDR3 coding DNA: TGTGCCAGCAGCCCAGGGGCGGGGGCGACGGAGACCCAGTACTTC.

The gene calls are TRBV19 and TRBJ1-6; D is unclear. Trimming took off 7 bases at V and 9 bases at J, with 13 bases between the two ends. CDR1 is LNHDA and CDR2 is SQIVND in the germline V gene (reference sequence). CDR3 length: 13 residues. The CDR3 bases are TGTGCCAGTATGGGCATAGCGGGTTCACCCCTCCACTTT. This codes for CASMGIAGSPLHF.